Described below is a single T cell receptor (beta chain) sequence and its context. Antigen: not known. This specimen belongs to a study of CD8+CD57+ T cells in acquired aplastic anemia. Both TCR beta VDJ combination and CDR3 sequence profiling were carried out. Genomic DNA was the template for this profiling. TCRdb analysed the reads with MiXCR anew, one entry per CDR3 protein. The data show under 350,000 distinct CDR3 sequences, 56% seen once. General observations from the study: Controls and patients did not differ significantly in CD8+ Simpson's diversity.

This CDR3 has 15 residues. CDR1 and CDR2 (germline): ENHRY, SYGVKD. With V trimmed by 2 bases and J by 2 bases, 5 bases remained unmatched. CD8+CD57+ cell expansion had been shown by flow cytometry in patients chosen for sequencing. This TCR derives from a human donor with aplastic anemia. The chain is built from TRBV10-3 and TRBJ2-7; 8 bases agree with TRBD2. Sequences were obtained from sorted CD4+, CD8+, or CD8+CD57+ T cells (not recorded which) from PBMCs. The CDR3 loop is CAISESLAGPYEQYF. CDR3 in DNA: TGTGCCATCAGTGAGAGTCTAGCGGGCCCCTACGAGCAGTACTTC.